These 15 T cell receptor beta chains were sequenced from one sample in a study of CD8+CD57+ T cells in acquired aplastic anemia (dated by TCRdb to 2017 to 2018). The patients picked for sequencing were ones in whom flow cytometry had shown an expansion of CD8+CD57+ cells. The sequencing machine was an Illumina HiSeq 2000. Genomic DNA served as template for TCR beta VDJ combination and CDR3 sequence profiling. TCRdb applied fastp at Q25 and MiXCR to the public reads, then kept only in-frame beta chains. Each CDR3 protein appears once, grouped with its most common genes and DNA. This sample comprises roughly 170,000 distinct CDR3 sequences, about 44% of them detected only once. The ten top clones hold approximately 13% of the sample. Specimen: sorted CD4+, CD8+, or CD8+CD57+ T cells (not recorded which) from PBMCs. The receptor set was obtained from a human donor with aplastic anemia.

Turning to this clonotype: An end of the junction does not agree with germline; a read error may underlie this. The rearrangement uses TRBV2 and TRBJ2-1, with 9 bases aligning to TRBD2. Germline loops: CDR1 SNHLY, CDR2 FYNNEI. The CDR3 spans 15 residues. CDR3 residues: CANSEASGGYNEQFF. In DNA, the CDR3 is TGTGCCAACAGTGAAGCGAGCGGGGGGTACAATGAGCAGTTCTTC.

This clonotype was observed at least ten times. The rearrangement joins TRBV19 to TRBJ2-3; 9 positions agree with TRBD1. Trimming cost V 5 bases and J 1 base; bases outside gene matches: 7. This CDR3 is 16 amino acids long. Germline CDR1 and CDR2: LNHDA and SQIVND (reference sequence). DNA of the CDR3: TGTGCCAGTAGTTCCCAGAGGGACAGGGGCACAGATACGCAGTATTTT. It encodes CASSSQRDRGTDTQYF.

V usage is TRBV25-1 and J usage is TRBJ1-3; 12 bases are shared with TRBD1. The germline V gene has CDR1 MGHDK and CDR2 SYGVNS. This CDR3 is built from 12 residues. Trimming cost V 9 bases and J 9 bases; bases outside gene matches: 3. The CDR3 reads CASTGQGATIYF. The CDR3 DNA sequence: TGTGCCAGTACGGGACAGGGGGCCACCATATATTTT.

The chain uses TRBV2 and TRBJ2-7, with D perhaps matching TRBD1 (5 bases). The CDR3 length is 11 residues. V lost 4 bases and J lost 6, with 7 bases in between. Germline-derived CDR1 and CDR2 are SNHLY and FYNNEI. The CDR3 protein is CASSGGREQYF. The CDR3 DNA reads as TGTGCCAGCAGTGGGGGCCGCGAGCAGTACTTC.

This clonotype was detected many times. This chain connects TRBV5-1 to TRBJ2-3; possible D gene TRBD1, 6 bases. The CDR3 is 14 amino acids. Germline V gives CDR1 SGHRS, CDR2 YFSETQ. Trimming pared 4 bases from V and 1 base from J, leaving 10 bases between. CDR3 amino acids: CASSEDSGTDTQYF. CDR3 DNA sequence: TGCGCCAGCAGCGAGGACAGTGGCACAGATACGCAGTATTTT.

The V call is TRBV7-9, the J call TRBJ2-5, with D tentatively TRBD1 or TRBD2 (5 bases each). Trimming stripped 5 bases from V and 5 bases from J, with 12 bases between. Germline CDR1 reads SEHNR; CDR2 reads FQNEAQ (reference sequence). The CDR3 loop spans 13 amino acids. The CDR3 coding sequence is TGTGCCAGCAGCCAAGAGGGGTGGGAGACCCAGTACTTC. Protein product: CASSQEGWETQYF.

This rearrangement joins TRBV3-1 to TRBJ1-4; no reliable D call. Trimming took 1 base from V and 4 from J, leaving 10 bases between them. CDR1 is LGHDT and CDR2 is YNNKEL in the germline V gene (reference sequence). The CDR3 is made up of 15 amino acids. The CDR3 region is CASSQVAGFNEKLFF. DNA of the CDR3: TGTGCCAGCAGCCAAGTGGCAGGCTTTAATGAAAAACTGTTTTTT.

This clonotype was seen repeatedly, ten times or more. The chain combines TRBV11-2 with TRBJ1-5; D call uncertain. V was shortened by 3 bases and J by 5 bases, with 11 bases between the two germline ends. The CDR3 length is 14 residues. CDR1 is SGHAT and CDR2 is FQNNGV in the germline V gene. The CDR3 DNA follows: TGTGCCAGCAGCTTCACCCCGGGAGATCAGCCCCAGCATTTT. It codes for CASSFTPGDQPQHF.

This clonotype was observed at least ten times. The rearrangement uses TRBV5-1 and TRBJ2-3; D gene ambiguous. CDR3 length: 14 amino acids. Looked up from germline, CDR1 is SGHRS and CDR2 is YFSETQ. V was pared by 6 bases and J by 10 bases, with 21 bases between. The CDR3 DNA sequence: TGCGCCAGCAACCCCTCTGGCGACCTCATGCCGCAGTATTTT. Residues: CASNPSGDLMPQYF. Based on the CDR3 plus reference TRBV5-1 and TRBJ2-3, the full variable domain is KAGVTQTPRYLIKTRGQQVTLSCSPISGHRSVSWYQQTPGQGLQFLFEYFSETQRNKGNFPGRFSGRQFSNSRSEMNVSTLELGDSALYLCASNPSGDLMPQYFGPGTRLTVL.

This clonotype was detected many times. The V call is TRBV6-4, the J call TRBJ2-7; TRBD1 matches 8 bases. The germline gives CDR1 MRHNA, CDR2 SNTAGT. The CDR3 totals 16 residues. J gave up 2 bases and V 5 bases, and 11 bases lay outside the gene matches. The CDR3 spells CASSPGTGKSPYEQYF. The CDR3 coding sequence is TGTGCCAGCAGTCCCGGGACAGGTAAATCCCCCTACGAGCAGTACTTC.

This clonotype showed up just a few times. The genes are TRBV18 and TRBJ2-2; 8 bases map to TRBD1. The germline V gene encodes CDR1 KGHSH and CDR2 LQKENI. The length of the CDR3 is 15 residues. The V segment lost 4 bases and the J segment 7 bases; nucleotides outside the gene matches: 8. CDR3 in DNA: TGTGCCAGCTCACGCAAGACAGGGGCTGGCGGGGAGCTGTTTTTT. Its protein product is CASSRKTGAGGELFF.

This clonotype was seen only a few times. This chain joins TRBV29-1 and TRBJ2-7, with D possibly matching TRBD1 (6 bases). Germline V gene data show CDR1 as SQVTM and CDR2 as ANQGSEA. This CDR3 is built from 15 residues. The ends were cut back, 2 bases at V and 6 bases at J, with 20 bases in the middle. The CDR3: CSVETGQKADPEQYF. Here the CDR3 DNA reads TGCAGCGTTGAAACCGGACAGAAAGCAGACCCCGAGCAGTACTTC.

This chain's CDR3 is CASSPTPPQRRDPQNIQYF. As DNA, the CDR3 is TGTGCCAGCAGCCCAACACCTCCTCAACGCAGGGATCCCCAAAACATTCAGTACTTC. The chain has TRBV4-2 and TRBJ2-4, with D perhaps matching TRBD1 (5 bases). V lost 4 bases and J lost 5, with 27 bases in between. The CDR3 is 19 residues long. Per germline, CDR1 LGHNA and CDR2 YNFKEQ.

This clonotype was recorded many times. The chain couples TRBV19 to TRBJ1-6; 9 bases map to TRBD1. J gave up 0 bases and V 4 bases, and 4 bases lay outside the gene matches. The CDR3 is 17 amino acids. Germline V gene lookup returns CDR1 LNHDA and CDR2 SQIVND (reference sequence). CDR3 residues: CASSTGTGSSYNSPLHF. The DNA for the CDR3 is TGTGCCAGTAGTACCGGGACAGGGAGCTCCTATAATTCACCCCTCCACTTT.

This clonotype has at least ten counts. The chain combines TRBV20-1 with TRBJ2-4; a possible D gene is TRBD1 (7 bases). This CDR3 has 13 residues. Between the trimmed V and J ends, which lost 6 bases and 5 bases, there was a span of 14 bases. The V gene's germline CDR1 is DFQATT and CDR2 SNEGSKA (reference sequence). The DNA for the CDR3 is TGCAGTGCCCCACAGGGGAGGCAAAACATTCAGTACTTC. Translating it yields CSAPQGRQNIQYF.